The T cell receptor (beta chain) described here comes from a study of T cells in Graves' hyperthyroidism and ophthalmopathy. Study-level points and caveats: Most thyroid clonotypes expanded above 0.001 were also detected in blood.

Amplified TCR beta CDR3 regions derived from RNA transcripts. TCR CDR3 regions were first amplified by RT-PCR with HTBI primers. TCRdb redid the calling of the multiplex PCR reads with MiXCR, one entry per CDR3 protein. The sample includes fewer than 650,000 distinct CDR3 sequences, over 11% of them seen just once. This clonotype has ten or more counts. Its antigen is not known. This clonotype was sampled from a woman in her 30s with Graves' hyperthyroidism that later progressed to Graves' ophthalmopathy. The sequenced sample consisted of blood.

The CDR3 bases are TGCAGTGCTAGAGATGCGGGGACTTTTCTAGATTCCTCCTACGAGCAGTACTTC. Residues: CSARDAGTFLDSSYEQYF. The V gene is TRBV20-1, the J gene TRBJ2-7; a weak D match, TRBD2 (6 bases). The CDR3 contains 18 residues. V was trimmed by 0 bases and J by 0 bases, leaving 21 bases between them. Germline V gives CDR1 DFQATT, CDR2 SNEGSKA (reference sequence).